This T cell receptor (beta chain) was captured by sequencing in a study of cytomegalovirus exposure and HLA in healthy donors. Worth noting for this clone: As yet, its antigen is unknown.

Study-level points and caveats: Reports showed the classifier diagnosing cytomegalovirus status with high specificity and sensitivity. Researchers reportedly found TCR beta sequences accurately predicted most subjects' HLA-A and HLA-B alleles. A later analysis linked a missense DCLRE1C variant to TCR beta V- and J-gene trimming.

Vbeta (60) and Jbeta (13) primers were used in the PCR. Sequencing was performed with immunoSEQ multiplex PCR; in TCRdb, only in-frame clones are kept and a portion is missing. The repertoire holds about 180,000 clones, with about four fifths as singletons. V was shortened by 0 bases and J by 4 bases, with 6 bases between the two germline ends. Germline CDR1 LNHDA, CDR2 SQIVND (reference sequence). There are 14 residues in the CDR3. The receptor was derived from a woman aged 18-30 years in good health and CMV-seropositive. Material: PBMCs. J is TRBJ2-2 and V is TRBV19, with D hard to call. Written as DNA, the CDR3 is TGTGCCAGTAGTATAGATCCGGGCACCGGGGAGCTGTTTTTT. This translates into CASSIDPGTGELFF. The whole variable domain, remainder taken from reference TRBV19 and TRBJ2-2, is DGGITQSPKYLFRKEGQNVTLSCEQNLNHDAMYWYRQDPGQGLRLIYYSQIVNDFQKGDIAEGYSVSREKKESFPLTVTSAQKNPTAFYLCASSIDPGTGELFFGEGSRLTVL.